This TCR beta chain was sequenced during a study of T cell changes during pregnancy in multiple sclerosis. Profiling relied on immunoSEQ multiplex PCR, and the TCRdb table lists in-frame clones only, not all of them. Of about 68,000 clones in the sample, around 92% were seen once. Trimming took 4 bases from V and 4 from J; bases not matched to a gene: 8. CDR1 is SGHRS and CDR2 is YFSETQ in the germline V gene. This CDR3 contains 16 residues. This clonotype was obtained from a female donor in good health, enrolled as a control in a pregnancy study. The gene calls are TRBV5-1 and TRBJ2-3; TRBD2 agrees at 11 bases. The sequencing used peripheral blood, collected in the second trimester of pregnancy. This CDR3 is CASSASGTSGADTQYF. For the CDR3, the DNA is TGCGCCAGCAGCGCCTCCGGGACTAGCGGAGCAGATACGCAGTATTTT.